This is a list of T cell receptor beta chains from one sample in a study of shared clonotypes between healthy human individuals. Sequenced by immunoSEQ multiplex PCR; TCRdb stores in-frame clones only, minus some. The sample carries millions of clones, 93% recorded once. Sequencing input: naive CD4+ T cells from PBMCs. Receptors originate from a man younger than 35 in good health. Some clones in this sample may be carry-over from other donors' samples. Both conserved end residues are part of each CDR3. Fields, in order: CDR3 protein, CDR3 DNA, D gene, J gene, V gene, clone size. The D gene is left open where the match is weak. Only part of the rows carry a size: once, few, many, or a class if the clone is expanded.

cdr3_aa: CAISDPTGALGTDTQYF
cdr3_nt: TGTGCCATCAGTGACCCGACGGGGGCTCTGGGTACAGATACGCAGTATTTT
d_call: -
j_call: TRBJ2-3
v_call: TRBV10-3
clone_size: -

cdr3_aa: CAWSRQGYQPQHF
cdr3_nt: TGTGCCTGGAGCAGACAGGGTTATCAGCCCCAGCATTTT
d_call: TRBD1
j_call: TRBJ1-5
v_call: TRBV30
clone_size: -

cdr3_aa: CASRESPGQGTGNTIYF
cdr3_nt: TGTGCCAGCAGGGAGAGTCCGGGACAGGGGACTGGAAACACCATATATTTT
d_call: TRBD1
j_call: TRBJ1-3
v_call: TRBV28
clone_size: once

cdr3_aa: CASSPTGGVGQPQHF
cdr3_nt: TGTGCCAGCAGTCCGACAGGGGGCGTGGGTCAGCCCCAGCATTTT
d_call: TRBD1
j_call: TRBJ1-5
v_call: TRBV28
clone_size: -

cdr3_aa: CAWDRGKGISNQPQHF
cdr3_nt: TGTGCCTGGGACAGGGGAAAAGGTATAAGCAATCAGCCCCAGCATTTT
d_call: TRBD1
j_call: TRBJ1-5
v_call: TRBV30
clone_size: few

cdr3_aa: CASSLDQRLDTQYF
cdr3_nt: TGCGCCAGCAGCTTGGACCAACGACTAGATACGCAGTATTTT
d_call: -
j_call: TRBJ2-3
v_call: TRBV5-1
clone_size: -

cdr3_aa: CAISDFRSGQGITYEQYF
cdr3_nt: TGTGCCATCAGTGATTTTAGGTCGGGACAGGGGATTACCTACGAGCAGTACTTC
d_call: TRBD1
j_call: TRBJ2-7
v_call: TRBV10-3
clone_size: -

cdr3_aa: CASSQDRTDTQYF
cdr3_nt: TGTGCCAGCAGTCAAGACAGGACAGATACGCAGTATTTT
d_call: -
j_call: TRBJ2-3
v_call: TRBV5-4
clone_size: -

cdr3_aa: CATSRTSTPGGETQYF
cdr3_nt: TGTGCCACCAGCAGGACATCGACGCCTGGGGGGGAGACCCAGTACTTC
d_call: -
j_call: TRBJ2-5
v_call: TRBV15
clone_size: -

cdr3_aa: CATSRGSGRMGNEQFF
cdr3_nt: TGTGCCACCAGCAGAGGGAGCGGCCGCATGGGGAATGAGCAGTTCTTC
d_call: -
j_call: TRBJ2-1
v_call: TRBV15
clone_size: -

cdr3_aa: CASSSRDSPNYGYTF
cdr3_nt: TGTGCCAGCAGTTCGCGGGACAGCCCTAACTATGGCTACACCTTC
d_call: TRBD1
j_call: TRBJ1-2
v_call: TRBV28
clone_size: -

cdr3_aa: CASSRPIEKLFF
cdr3_nt: TGTGCCAGCAGTCGACCCATTGAAAAACTGTTTTTT
d_call: -
j_call: TRBJ1-4
v_call: TRBV28
clone_size: -

cdr3_aa: CASLPDSEPRQGHTQYF
cdr3_nt: TGTGCCAGCCTTCCTGACTCGGAGCCCCGACAGGGTCATACGCAGTATTTT
d_call: TRBD1
j_call: TRBJ2-3
v_call: TRBV28
clone_size: -

cdr3_aa: CASSLGLIGDNEQFF
cdr3_nt: TGTGCCAGCAGCTTAGGGCTGATTGGGGACAATGAGCAGTTCTTC
d_call: -
j_call: TRBJ2-1
v_call: TRBV7-3
clone_size: -

cdr3_aa: CASSLSRGGNTEAFF
cdr3_nt: TGTGCCAGCAGCCTTTCCCGGGGCGGGAACACTGAAGCTTTCTTT
d_call: -
j_call: TRBJ1-1
v_call: TRBV28
clone_size: -

cdr3_aa: CASSLRLYGYTF
cdr3_nt: TGTGCCAGCAGTTTGCGTCTCTATGGCTACACCTTC
d_call: -
j_call: TRBJ1-2
v_call: TRBV28
clone_size: -

cdr3_aa: CASSLISGDTGELFF
cdr3_nt: TGTGCCAGCAGCTTAATCAGCGGGGACACCGGGGAGCTGTTTTTT
d_call: TRBD2
j_call: TRBJ2-2
v_call: TRBV7-9
clone_size: -

cdr3_aa: CASSPLGNHREQYF
cdr3_nt: TGTGCCAGCAGCCCCCTAGGCAACCACCGCGAGCAGTACTTC
d_call: -
j_call: TRBJ2-7
v_call: TRBV28
clone_size: -

cdr3_aa: CASNTQGTSEKLFF
cdr3_nt: TGTGCCAGCAACACTCAGGGAACTAGTGAAAAACTGTTTTTT
d_call: -
j_call: TRBJ1-4
v_call: TRBV28
clone_size: -

cdr3_aa: CASSLGAGNTIYF
cdr3_nt: TGTGCCAGCAGCTTAGGCGCTGGAAACACCATATATTTT
d_call: -
j_call: TRBJ1-3
v_call: TRBV7-9
clone_size: -

cdr3_aa: CASSRAGTGGSPLHF
cdr3_nt: TGTGCCAGCAGCAGAGCCGGGACAGGGGGTTCACCCCTCCACTTT
d_call: TRBD1
j_call: TRBJ1-6
v_call: TRBV7-2
clone_size: -

cdr3_aa: CASSNQGGFNTEAFF
cdr3_nt: TGTGCCAGCAGCAACCAAGGGGGGTTTAACACTGAAGCTTTCTTT
d_call: -
j_call: TRBJ1-1
v_call: TRBV28
clone_size: few

cdr3_aa: CASSFLQASGSGDEQFF
cdr3_nt: TGTGCCAGCAGCTTCCTCCAAGCTAGCGGGTCTGGCGATGAGCAGTTCTTC
d_call: TRBD2
j_call: TRBJ2-1
v_call: TRBV7-2
clone_size: -

cdr3_aa: CASSSGANEKLFF
cdr3_nt: TGTGCCAGCAGTTCCGGTGCTAATGAAAAACTGTTTTTT
d_call: -
j_call: TRBJ1-4
v_call: TRBV7-3
clone_size: -

cdr3_aa: CASSPPGLAGPKNIQYF
cdr3_nt: TGTGCCAGCAGTCCCCCAGGGCTAGCGGGTCCCAAAAACATTCAGTACTTC
d_call: TRBD2
j_call: TRBJ2-4
v_call: TRBV27
clone_size: -

cdr3_aa: CASSYDSSYEQYF
cdr3_nt: TGTGCCAGCAGCTACGACAGTTCCTACGAGCAGTACTTC
d_call: -
j_call: TRBJ2-7
v_call: TRBV7-3
clone_size: -

cdr3_aa: CASSPADTEAFF
cdr3_nt: TGTGCCAGCAGCCCGGCCGACACTGAAGCTTTCTTT
d_call: -
j_call: TRBJ1-1
v_call: TRBV7-9
clone_size: -

cdr3_aa: CASSYSNPGPGGYTF
cdr3_nt: TGTGCCAGCAGTTACTCGAATCCGGGACCGGGTGGCTACACCTTC
d_call: -
j_call: TRBJ1-2
v_call: TRBV6-5
clone_size: -

cdr3_aa: CASSPRQGSYEQYF
cdr3_nt: TGTGCCAGCTCACCGAGACAGGGCTCCTACGAGCAGTACTTC
d_call: TRBD1
j_call: TRBJ2-7
v_call: TRBV18
clone_size: -

cdr3_aa: CASSIIWGVRPGELFF
cdr3_nt: TGCGCCAGCAGTATAATCTGGGGGGTTCGGCCCGGGGAGCTGTTTTTT
d_call: -
j_call: TRBJ2-2
v_call: TRBV23-1
clone_size: -

cdr3_aa: CASSFTSGEETQYF
cdr3_nt: TGTGCCAGCAGTTTCACTTCGGGGGAAGAGACCCAGTACTTC
d_call: -
j_call: TRBJ2-5
v_call: TRBV27
clone_size: -

cdr3_aa: CASSLSMNEQYF
cdr3_nt: TGTGCCAGCAGCTTGAGCATGAACGAGCAGTACTTC
d_call: -
j_call: TRBJ2-7
v_call: TRBV5-4
clone_size: -

cdr3_aa: CASSPQQGVNEQYF
cdr3_nt: TGTGCCAGCTCACCTCAACAGGGAGTGAACGAGCAGTACTTC
d_call: -
j_call: TRBJ2-7
v_call: TRBV18
clone_size: -

cdr3_aa: CASSLTGTREETQYF
cdr3_nt: TGCGCCAGCAGCTTGACCGGGACTAGGGAAGAGACCCAGTACTTC
d_call: TRBD2
j_call: TRBJ2-5
v_call: TRBV5-1
clone_size: -

cdr3_aa: CASSSRGRESQAFF
cdr3_nt: TGTGCCAGCAGCAGTAGGGGAAGGGAAAGCCAAGCTTTCTTT
d_call: -
j_call: TRBJ1-1
v_call: TRBV9
clone_size: -

cdr3_aa: CASSPSRTPQGPQHF
cdr3_nt: TGTGCCAGCAGTCCCTCCCGGACGCCTCAAGGGCCCCAGCATTTT
d_call: -
j_call: TRBJ1-5
v_call: TRBV27
clone_size: once

cdr3_aa: CASSPPSTDTQYF
cdr3_nt: TGTGCCAGCTCACCACCGAGCACAGATACGCAGTATTTT
d_call: -
j_call: TRBJ2-3
v_call: TRBV18
clone_size: many

cdr3_aa: CASSQYQGIGYGYTF
cdr3_nt: TGTGCCAGCAGTCAATACCAGGGTATAGGCTATGGCTACACCTTC
d_call: -
j_call: TRBJ1-2
v_call: TRBV2
clone_size: -

cdr3_aa: CASSPGDRQGRYTF
cdr3_nt: TGTGCCAGCTCACCGGGTGATCGACAGGGCCGCTACACCTTC
d_call: TRBD1
j_call: TRBJ1-2
v_call: TRBV18
clone_size: -

cdr3_aa: CASTRGAHNEQFF
cdr3_nt: TGTGCCAGCACCCGGGGGGCCCACAATGAGCAGTTCTTC
d_call: -
j_call: TRBJ2-1
v_call: TRBV6-6
clone_size: -

cdr3_aa: CASSFWGSGANVLTF
cdr3_nt: TGTGCCAGCAGTTTCTGGGGCTCTGGGGCCAACGTCCTGACTTTC
d_call: -
j_call: TRBJ2-6
v_call: TRBV27
clone_size: -

cdr3_aa: CAISEMWETSGTGELFF
cdr3_nt: TGTGCCATCAGTGAAATGTGGGAGACTAGCGGCACCGGGGAGCTGTTTTTT
d_call: TRBD2
j_call: TRBJ2-2
v_call: TRBV10-3
clone_size: -

cdr3_aa: CASSLSRGRSETQYF
cdr3_nt: TGTGCCAGCAGCTTATCCCGGGGGCGGTCGGAGACCCAGTACTTC
d_call: -
j_call: TRBJ2-5
v_call: TRBV11-1
clone_size: -

cdr3_aa: CASSVSGRGTEAFF
cdr3_nt: TGTGCCAGCTCAGTCTCGGGGCGGGGCACTGAAGCTTTCTTT
d_call: -
j_call: TRBJ1-1
v_call: TRBV18
clone_size: -

cdr3_aa: CASSPVKVGRAYEQYF
cdr3_nt: TGCGCCAGCAGCCCGGTCAAGGTGGGTAGGGCCTACGAGCAGTACTTC
d_call: -
j_call: TRBJ2-7
v_call: TRBV4-1
clone_size: -

cdr3_aa: CASSSNRDRGPSQPQHF
cdr3_nt: TGTGCCAGCAGCTCGAACCGGGACAGGGGGCCTTCTCAGCCCCAGCATTTT
d_call: TRBD1
j_call: TRBJ1-5
v_call: TRBV5-6
clone_size: few